The sequence of this TCR beta chain was determined in a study of blood T cell repertoires in COVID-19. Background on the study: Specimens from acute and convalescent COVID-19 originated in the United States, Italy and Spain.

This clone was seen once. Assay used: immunoSEQ multiplex PCR; TCRdb lists only in-frame clones, some missing. The data contain under 100,000 clones, about 87% of them seen just once; the ten biggest clones take up about 18%. What was sequenced was peripheral blood. The origin of this receptor is a human donor in a cohort sampled during active COVID-19.

CDR3 nucleotides: TGTGCCAGCAGTCCTTTAGCGGGGCCAGAGACCCAGTACTTC. Translating gives CASSPLAGPETQYF. V usage is TRBV14 and J usage is TRBJ2-5, with TRBD2 matching over 8 bases. The CDR3 contains 14 residues. The germline V gene encodes CDR1 SGHDN and CDR2 FVKESK. Losses at the gene ends were 6 bases for V and 4 bases for J; bases not matched to a gene: 7.